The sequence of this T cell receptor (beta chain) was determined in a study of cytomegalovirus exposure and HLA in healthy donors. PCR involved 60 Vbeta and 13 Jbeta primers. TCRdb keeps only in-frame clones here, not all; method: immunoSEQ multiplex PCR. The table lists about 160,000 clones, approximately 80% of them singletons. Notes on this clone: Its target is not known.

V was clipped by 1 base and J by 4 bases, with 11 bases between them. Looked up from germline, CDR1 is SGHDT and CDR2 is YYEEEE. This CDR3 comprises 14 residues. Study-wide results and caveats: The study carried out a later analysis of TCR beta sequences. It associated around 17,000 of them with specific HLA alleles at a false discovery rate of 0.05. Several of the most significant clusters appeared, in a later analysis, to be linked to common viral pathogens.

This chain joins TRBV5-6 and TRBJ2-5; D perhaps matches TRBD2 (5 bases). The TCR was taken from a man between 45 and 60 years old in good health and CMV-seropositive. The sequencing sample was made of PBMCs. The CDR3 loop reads CASSLTGRSETQYF. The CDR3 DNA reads TGTGCCAGCAGCTTGACTGGGAGATCAGAGACCCAGTACTTC.